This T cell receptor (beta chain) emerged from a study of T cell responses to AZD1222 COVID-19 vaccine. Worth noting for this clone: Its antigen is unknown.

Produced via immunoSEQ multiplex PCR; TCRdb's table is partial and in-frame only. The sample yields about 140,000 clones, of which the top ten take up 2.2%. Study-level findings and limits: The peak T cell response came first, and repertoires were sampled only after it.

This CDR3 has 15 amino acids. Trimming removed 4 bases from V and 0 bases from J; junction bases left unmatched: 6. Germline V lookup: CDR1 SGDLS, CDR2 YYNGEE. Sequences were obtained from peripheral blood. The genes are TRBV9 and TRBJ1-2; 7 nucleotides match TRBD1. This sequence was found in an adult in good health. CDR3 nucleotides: TGTGCCAGCAGCCCTAGGGACAGTTCTAACTATGGCTACACCTTC. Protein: CASSPRDSSNYGYTF.